This entry features one TCR beta chain sequence. No antigen is known for it. This sample was taken from a study of regulatory T cells in long-lasting Graves disease. Study-level findings and limits: Persistent patients had more shared public clonotypes (roughly 2,500) than new patients (roughly 940).

The germline V and J ends were trimmed by 5 bases and 4 bases, with 14 bases remaining between them. Germline values: CDR1 LNHDA, CDR2 SQIVND (reference sequence). This CDR3 is 14 amino acids long. The TCR beta library used iRepertoire HTBI primers with Arm-PCR amplification of CDR3. Each CDR3 protein gets one entry after TCRdb re-called the multiplex PCR reads with MiXCR. Of 300,000 to 500,000 distinct CDR3 sequences in the sample, around 21% were seen once. The time point was: persistent/refractory GD, antithyroid drugs over 5 years with positive TRAb. The TCR library was made from RNA extracted from PBMCs. Tubes containing EDTA received roughly 9 milliliters of drawn peripheral blood.

This sequence originates from a female donor with Graves disease. Sample: peripheral blood mononuclear cells (PBMCs), taken when the disease was refractory, from a patient treated with antithyroid drugs. This chain uses TRBV19 with TRBJ2-5; D perhaps matches TRBD2 (5 bases). The CDR3 DNA reads as TGTGCCAGTAGTCCGGTGGGAGAGGTAGAGACCCAGTACTTC. Its translation is CASSPVGEVETQYF.